The source of this T cell receptor (beta chain) is a study of molecular identifiers for immune sequencing clone quantification. On this clonotype: The target antigen is unknown.

Study findings and constraints: Investigators reportedly could detect spiked Jurkat TCR RNA from one cell among some 940,000 naive cells.

Trimming at V came to 5 bases and at J to 7 bases, leaving 2 bases not matched to a gene. Per the germline V gene, CDR1 is MNHEY and CDR2 is SVGEGT. This CDR3 spans 13 amino acids. In TCRdb, the PCR reads were re-called with MiXCR into one record per CDR3 protein. The sample holds over 550,000 distinct CDR3 sequences, roughly 27% seen once. The TCR sequence derives from a human donor in good health. Some libraries in this study had Jurkat cell RNA spiked in. V gene TRBV6-2 or TRBV6-3 combines with J gene TRBJ1-6, with 7 bases lining up with TRBD1. The specimen sequenced was naive CD8+ T cells from blood, with Jurkat cell RNA spiked in. Subset meaning: FACS-sorted CD8+CD4-CCR7+CD45RA+ naive T cells. The CDR3 region has the DNA TGTGCCAGCAGTCCAGGGGGGAATTCACCCCTCCACTTT. Translation gives CASSPGGNSPLHF.